The 8 T cell receptor beta chains reported below all come from one sample, sequenced in a study of T cell responses to AZD1222 COVID-19 vaccine. This table comes from immunoSEQ multiplex PCR, and its TCRdb copy is limited to in-frame clones, with some not included. The sample consists of approximately 130,000 clones, roughly 92% of them appearing once. The sequenced sample was peripheral blood, obtained 28 days after the second AZD1222 dose. These TCRs come from an adult who received the AZD1222 COVID-19 vaccine.

The count of this clone is one. The J gene is TRBJ2-1, the V gene TRBV6-6; 9 nucleotides align to TRBD2. V shed 4 bases, J shed 8 bases, and the junction held 12 bases outside the gene matches. The germline V gene has CDR1 MNHNY and CDR2 SVGAGI (reference sequence). This CDR3 has 16 amino acids. Written as DNA, the CDR3 is TGTGCCAGCAGTTTAGCGGGAGTTCGTCCTAGGGATGAGCAGTTCTTC. Translated, it gives CASSLAGVRPRDEQFF.

The chain links TRBV5-5 to TRBJ1-2; no firm D call. The CDR3 is made up of 15 amino acids. Trimming removed 4 bases at V and 4 bases at J, with 17 bases between. CDR1 and CDR2 (germline): SGHKS, YYEKEE (reference sequence). CDR3 amino acids: CASSLGQAEGYGYTF. DNA for the CDR3: TGTGCCAGCAGCCTGGGTCAGGCCGAGGGCTATGGCTACACCTTC.

The table lists this clone with a count of one. This chain joins TRBV5-1 and TRBJ2-5; D unclear. This CDR3 spans 11 amino acids. Germline CDR1 and CDR2: SGHRS and YFSETQ. Trimming took off 2 bases at V and 1 base at J, with 0 bases between the two ends. The CDR3 region has the DNA TGCGCCAGCAGCTTCCAAGAGACCCAGTACTTC. Its protein product is CASSFQETQYF.

This sequence joins TRBV11-3 and TRBJ2-1; 7 bases line up with TRBD2. Germline CDR1 and CDR2: SGHNT and YENEEA. Trimming at V came to 1 base and at J to 2 bases, leaving 2 bases not matched to a gene. This CDR3 has 15 residues. CDR3 amino acids: CASSLAGTTYNEQFF. CDR3 DNA sequence: TGTGCCAGCAGCTTAGCCGGGACTACCTACAATGAGCAGTTCTTC.

The V and J genes are TRBV2 and TRBJ1-6, with no clear D. CDR3 length: 18 residues. Germline CDR1 SNHLY, CDR2 FYNNEI. Trimming cost V 2 bases and J 10 bases, with 24 bases left between them. CDR3 bases: TGTGCCAGCAGTGAACGCCGGCCGGGCAGAGTACCCTCCTCACCCCTCCACTTT. It is translated as CASSERRPGRVPSSPLHF.

The V call is TRBV28, the J call TRBJ2-1; 8 bases line up with TRBD2. Germline V lookup: CDR1 MDHEN, CDR2 SYDVKM. This CDR3 has 16 residues. V was clipped by 4 bases and J by 4 bases; unmatched bases: 9. CDR3 sequence: CASSSSAGVRYNEQFF. In DNA form, the CDR3 reads TGTGCCAGCAGTTCTTCAGCGGGAGTTCGGTACAATGAGCAGTTCTTC. Supplemented by reference TRBV28 and TRBJ2-1, the full variable domain reads DVKVTQSSRYLVKRTGEKVFLECVQDMDHENMFWYRQDPGLGLRLIYFSYDVKMKEKGDIPEGYSVSREKKERFSLILESASTNQTSMYLCASSSSAGVRYNEQFFGPGTRLTVL.

The chain couples TRBV6-5 to TRBJ1-1, with no clear D. This CDR3 spans 12 amino acids. Germline-derived CDR1 and CDR2 are MNHEY and SVGAGI. Trimming stripped 6 bases from V and 4 bases from J, with 9 bases between. The CDR3 reads CASSKGFTEAFF. CDR3 nucleotide sequence: TGTGCCAGCAGCAAAGGGTTCACTGAAGCTTTCTTT.

The chain recombines TRBV4-1 with TRBJ2-7, with 10 bases aligning to TRBD1. The CDR3 runs 15 residues. The germline gives CDR1 MGHRA, CDR2 YSYEKL. The trim removed 3 bases at V and 4 bases at J, leaving 6 bases unmatched. As DNA, the CDR3 is TGCGCCAGCAGCCAGGATGACAGGGGGCAGTACGAGCAGTACTTC. Encoded protein: CASSQDDRGQYEQYF.